This is a list of T cell receptor beta chains from one sample in a study of cytomegalovirus exposure and HLA in healthy donors. Sequencing was performed with immunoSEQ multiplex PCR; in TCRdb, only in-frame clones are kept and a portion is missing. Its table lists 100,000 to 150,000 clones. Sequencing was carried out using PBMCs. All receptors derive from a man aged 18 to 29 in good health and CMV-seronegative. The CDR3 runs from the conserved cysteine through the conserved F or W. The D gene is left open where the match is weak.

j_call: TRBJ2-3
d_call: .
v_call: TRBV6-1
cdr3_aa: CASSSLIGADTQYF
cdr3_nt: TGTGCCAGCAGCTCCCTGATTGGAGCAGATACGCAGTATTTT

j_call: TRBJ1-5
d_call: TRBD1
v_call: TRBV2
cdr3_aa: CASSPGQGLMGQPQHF
cdr3_nt: TGTGCCAGCAGCCCGGGACAGGGGTTAATGGGCCAGCCCCAGCATTTT

j_call: TRBJ2-6
d_call: TRBD1
v_call: TRBV10-3
cdr3_aa: CAIMRQGVSGANVLTF
cdr3_nt: TGTGCCATCATGAGACAGGGTGTCTCTGGGGCCAACGTCCTGACTTTC

j_call: TRBJ1-1
d_call: .
v_call: TRBV19
cdr3_aa: CASSIGSGFGNTEAFF
cdr3_nt: TGTGCCAGTAGTATAGGATCAGGGTTCGGCAACACTGAAGCTTTCTTT

j_call: TRBJ2-7
d_call: .
v_call: TRBV28
cdr3_aa: CASTLGGGQEVEQYF
cdr3_nt: TGTGCCAGCACTCTGGGAGGGGGACAGGAGGTCGAGCAGTACTTC

j_call: TRBJ2-6
d_call: .
v_call: TRBV5-1
cdr3_aa: CASSFDSRSGANVLTF
cdr3_nt: TGCGCCAGCAGCTTCGACAGCCGCTCTGGGGCCAACGTCCTGACTTTC

j_call: TRBJ1-1
d_call: TRBD1
v_call: TRBV5-4
cdr3_aa: CASSFPDRGGEAFF
cdr3_nt: TGTGCCAGCAGCTTTCCGGACAGGGGTGGTGAGGCTTTCTTT

j_call: TRBJ1-4
d_call: .
v_call: TRBV27
cdr3_aa: CASSFTGKVTNEKLFF
cdr3_nt: TGTGCCAGCAGTTTTACAGGGAAGGTGACTAATGAAAAACTGTTTTTT

j_call: TRBJ1-6
d_call: TRBD1
v_call: TRBV5-1
cdr3_aa: CASKLGTGTSPLHF
cdr3_nt: TGCGCCAGCAAACTAGGGACAGGGACTTCACCCCTCCACTTT

j_call: TRBJ2-7
d_call: TRBD2
v_call: TRBV10-3
cdr3_aa: CATCDGTTGGYEQYF
cdr3_nt: TGTGCCACCTGTGACGGGACTACGGGGGGCTACGAGCAGTACTTC

j_call: TRBJ2-5
d_call: TRBD1
v_call: TRBV27
cdr3_aa: CASSNLGTGVRGTQYF
cdr3_nt: TGTGCCAGCAGCAACCTCGGGACAGGGGTTAGGGGGACCCAGTACTTC

j_call: TRBJ2-1
d_call: .
v_call: TRBV7-3
cdr3_aa: CASSSTGLGEQFF
cdr3_nt: TGTGCCAGCAGCTCAACGGGGCTAGGCGAGCAGTTCTTC

j_call: TRBJ2-7
d_call: .
v_call: TRBV30
cdr3_aa: CAWNTRRGYEQYF
cdr3_nt: TGTGCCTGGAATACTCGGAGGGGATACGAGCAGTACTTC

j_call: TRBJ1-1
d_call: TRBD1
v_call: TRBV11-3
cdr3_aa: CASSRFDRGNTEAFF
cdr3_nt: TGTGCCAGCAGCCGATTCGACAGGGGCAACACTGAAGCTTTCTTT

j_call: TRBJ1-1
d_call: .
v_call: TRBV6-5
cdr3_aa: CASSYTVNTEAFF
cdr3_nt: TGTGCCAGCAGTTACACAGTTAACACTGAAGCTTTCTTT

j_call: TRBJ2-7
d_call: TRBD1
v_call: TRBV11-2
cdr3_aa: CASSPWDRGNSYEQYF
cdr3_nt: TGTGCCAGCAGCCCCTGGGACAGGGGGAACTCCTACGAGCAGTACTTC

j_call: TRBJ1-3
d_call: .
v_call: TRBV28
cdr3_aa: CASSSPGVVSGNTIYF
cdr3_nt: TGTGCCAGCAGTTCCCCAGGGGTCGTCTCTGGAAACACCATATATTTT

j_call: TRBJ2-5
d_call: TRBD1
v_call: TRBV25-1
cdr3_aa: CASSEKNGQGRAETQYF
cdr3_nt: TGTGCCAGCAGTGAGAAAAACGGACAGGGTAGGGCAGAGACCCAGTACTTC

j_call: TRBJ2-5
d_call: .
v_call: TRBV11-2
cdr3_aa: CASSLGVANQETQYF
cdr3_nt: TGTGCCAGCAGCTTAGGGGTAGCGAATCAAGAGACCCAGTACTTC

j_call: TRBJ1-1
d_call: TRBD1
v_call: TRBV6-5
cdr3_aa: CASSDSGQIEAFF
cdr3_nt: TGTGCCAGCAGCGACTCGGGACAGATTGAAGCTTTCTTT

j_call: TRBJ2-7
d_call: TRBD1
v_call: TRBV9
cdr3_aa: CASSVGQGTYEQYF
cdr3_nt: TGTGCCAGCAGCGTAGGACAGGGGACCTACGAGCAGTACTTC

j_call: TRBJ2-1
d_call: TRBD2
v_call: TRBV6-1
cdr3_aa: CASRRLANELGEQFF
cdr3_nt: TGTGCCAGCAGGCGACTAGCCAACGAACTCGGTGAGCAGTTCTTC

j_call: TRBJ2-7
d_call: .
v_call: TRBV11-3
cdr3_aa: CASSPRRDLSYEQYF
cdr3_nt: TGTGCCAGCAGCCCTCGGCGGGACCTCTCCTACGAGCAGTACTTC

j_call: TRBJ2-7
d_call: .
v_call: TRBV25-1
cdr3_aa: CASSASSISYEQYF
cdr3_nt: TGTGCCAGCAGTGCCTCGAGTATTTCCTACGAGCAGTACTTC

j_call: TRBJ1-5
d_call: TRBD1
v_call: TRBV7-2
cdr3_aa: CASSLRTGMNQPQHF
cdr3_nt: TGTGCCAGCAGCTTAAGGACAGGAATGAATCAGCCCCAGCATTTT

j_call: TRBJ2-7
d_call: .
v_call: TRBV5-1
cdr3_aa: CASKGQGTYEQYF
cdr3_nt: TGCGCCAGCAAGGGGCAGGGTACCTACGAGCAGTACTTC

j_call: TRBJ2-7
d_call: .
v_call: TRBV28
cdr3_aa: CASSGTRGEQYF
cdr3_nt: TGTGCCAGCTCCGGGACGCGGGGCGAGCAGTACTTC